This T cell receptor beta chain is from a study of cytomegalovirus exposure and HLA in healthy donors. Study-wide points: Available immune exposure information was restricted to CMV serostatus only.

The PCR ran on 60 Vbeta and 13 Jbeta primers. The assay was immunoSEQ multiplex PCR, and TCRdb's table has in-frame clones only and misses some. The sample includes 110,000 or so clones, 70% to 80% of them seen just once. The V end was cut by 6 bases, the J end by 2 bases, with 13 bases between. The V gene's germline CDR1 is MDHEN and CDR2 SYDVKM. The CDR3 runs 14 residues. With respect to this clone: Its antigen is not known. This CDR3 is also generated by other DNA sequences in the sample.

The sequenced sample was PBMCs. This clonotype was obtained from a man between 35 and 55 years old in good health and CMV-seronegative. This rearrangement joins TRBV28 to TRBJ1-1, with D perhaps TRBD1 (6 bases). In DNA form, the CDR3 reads TGTGCCAGCAGCCTAGGCGGGGGCAACACTGAAGCTTTCTTT. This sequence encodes CASSLGGGNTEAFF.